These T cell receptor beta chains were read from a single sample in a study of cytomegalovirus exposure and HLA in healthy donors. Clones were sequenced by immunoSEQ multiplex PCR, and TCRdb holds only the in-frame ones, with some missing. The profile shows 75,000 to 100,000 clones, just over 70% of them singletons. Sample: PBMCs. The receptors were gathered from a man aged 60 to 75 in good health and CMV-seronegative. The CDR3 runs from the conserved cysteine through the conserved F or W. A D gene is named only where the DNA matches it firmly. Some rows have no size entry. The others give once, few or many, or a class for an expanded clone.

TGTGCCAGCAGTGAAGCGAATCTAGCGGGAGTTCAGCAGTACTTC	CASSEANLAGVQQYF	.	TRBD2	TRBV6-1	TRBJ2-7
TGTGCCAGCAGTTTCGGCGGCCAATTCGAAGATACGCAGTATTTT	CASSFGGQFEDTQYF	.	.	TRBV28	TRBJ2-3
TGTGCCAGCAGCTACCCGGCGGATGAGCAGTTCTTC	CASSYPADEQFF	.	.	TRBV7-2	TRBJ2-1
TGTGCCACCAGCAGAGAGCTAGCGGGGCTGACCGGGGAGCTGTTTTTT	CATSRELAGLTGELFF	.	TRBD2	TRBV15	TRBJ2-2
TGCAGCGCCCGAGAAGGTAGCGGGAGCTTCGAGCAGTACTTC	CSAREGSGSFEQYF	few	TRBD2	TRBV29-1	TRBJ2-7
TGTGCCAGCAGTGAGGAACAGTTTAGCAATCAGCCCCAGCATTTT	CASSEEQFSNQPQHF	.	.	TRBV6-1	TRBJ1-5
TGTGCCAGCGCATCCAGGGACACTGAAGCTTTCTTT	CASASRDTEAFF	.	.	TRBV6-5	TRBJ1-1
TGCGCCAGCAGCTCATCACTAGCGGGGGAGCAGTACTTC	CASSSSLAGEQYF	.	TRBD2	TRBV5-1	TRBJ2-5
TGTGCCAGCAGCTCTCCGACAGGGCATCAGCCCCAGCATTTT	CASSSPTGHQPQHF	.	TRBD1	TRBV28	TRBJ1-5
TGTGCCAGTAGTCGGGATATTGAGAATTCACCCCTCCACTTT	CASSRDIENSPLHF	few	.	TRBV19	TRBJ1-6
TGTGCCATATCGGACACCTATTACTACGAGCAGTACTTC	CAISDTYYYEQYF	.	.	TRBV10-3	TRBJ2-7
TGTGCCAGCGCGGGCCCCAGCCGGGAGCTGTTTTTT	CASAGPSRELFF	.	.	TRBV28	TRBJ2-2
TGCGCCAGCAGCCTAGATGGCAATGAGCAGTTCTTC	CASSLDGNEQFF	.	.	TRBV10-2	TRBJ2-1
TGTGCCAGCAGCGTAGCCCCGACTGGGTCTAATGAGCAGTTCTTC	CASSVAPTGSNEQFF	few	.	TRBV9	TRBJ2-1
TGTGCCAGTAGTCCGGGGACTAGCGGGGGGCAAGAGACCCAGTACTTC	CASSPGTSGGQETQYF	.	TRBD2	TRBV19	TRBJ2-5
TGCGCCAGCAGCTTGTCGGTACAGGGGGACACCGGGGAGCTGTTTTTT	CASSLSVQGDTGELFF	.	TRBD1	TRBV5-1	TRBJ2-2
TGTGCCAGTAGTATATCCCAGGGAAGGGAAAAACTGTTTTTT	CASSISQGREKLFF	.	.	TRBV19	TRBJ1-4
TGCGCCAGCAGCTTGGGGGCCGGCAATGAGCAGTTCTTC	CASSLGAGNEQFF	once	.	TRBV5-1	TRBJ2-1
TGTGCCAGCAGTGCCCCCAGCGGGAGAATAGAGACCCAGTACTTC	CASSAPSGRIETQYF	few	TRBD2	TRBV28	TRBJ2-5
TGTGCCAGCTCAGCGGACAGGGGGCTCGCCGGGGAGCTGTTTTTT	CASSADRGLAGELFF	few	TRBD1	TRBV18	TRBJ2-2
TGTGCCAGCAGCTTCCGGGGGAGGGGTGAAAAACTGTTTTTT	CASSFRGRGEKLFF	.	.	TRBV7-2	TRBJ1-4
TGTGCCAGTAGTTTGGGACTAGCGGGACCACTAATATACAATGAGCAGTTCTTC	CASSLGLAGPLIYNEQFF	.	TRBD2	TRBV19	TRBJ2-1
TGTGCCAGCAGCCAGGGCCTCGGGCAGTTCTTC	CASSQGLGQFF	.	.	TRBV7-2	TRBJ2-1
TGTGCCAGTAGTATGTACAGGTCTGGGGCCAACGTCCTGACTTTC	CASSMYRSGANVLTF	few	.	TRBV19	TRBJ2-6
TGTGCCTGGAGTGCCGGGACTGACGCAGGGAAACCCCAGCATTTT	CAWSAGTDAGKPQHF	few	.	TRBV30	TRBJ1-5
TGCGCCAGCAGCTTTTCGGGACTAGCGGAAGAGACCCAGTACTTC	CASSFSGLAEETQYF	.	TRBD2	TRBV5-1	TRBJ2-5
TGTGCCAGCAGCTTTTCCCTAGCAGACTCCTACGAGCAGTACTTC	CASSFSLADSYEQYF	few	.	TRBV7-2	TRBJ2-7
TGTGCCAGCGCTCCAAGGACAGAGCGAGAAAAACTGTTTTTT	CASAPRTEREKLFF	.	.	TRBV25-1	TRBJ1-4
TGTGCCAGCAGCAGCTGTAGCGGGGGGGGTTGCAATGAGCAGTTCTTC	CASSSCSGGGCNEQFF	.	TRBD2	TRBV5-4	TRBJ2-1
TGTGCCACCAGCAGAGGGGAACAGGGGAATAGGTACTTC	CATSRGEQGNRYF	.	TRBD1	TRBV15	TRBJ2-7
TGTGCCAGCAATAGCAGGGTCGGAGCTAATGAAAAACTGTTTTTT	CASNSRVGANEKLFF	.	.	TRBV6-6	TRBJ1-4
TGTGCCTGGAGTGTTACCCCCGACCATACTAGCGGGGGGACCTGGTTCGATGAGCAGTTCTTC	CAWSVTPDHTSGGTWFDEQFF	.	TRBD2	TRBV30	TRBJ2-1
TGTGCCAGCAGCCTAGATAGCGTTACCTACGAGCAGTACTTC	CASSLDSVTYEQYF	.	.	TRBV7-9	TRBJ2-7
TGTGCCAGTAGTATAGACCGCGAAGAAAAACTGTTTTTT	CASSIDREEKLFF	.	.	TRBV19	TRBJ1-4
TGTGCCAGCAGTTCCGGGACTAACGGCATCCTGCAGTTCTTC	CASSSGTNGILQFF	.	TRBD2	TRBV2	TRBJ2-1
TGTGCCAGCAGTTCCGCGAGACAGGCATCCTACGAGCAGTACTTC	CASSSARQASYEQYF	.	.	TRBV6-6	TRBJ2-7
TGCGCCAGCAGCTTGGGTGGGGGCAGCTCCTACAATGAGCAGTTCTTC	CASSLGGGSSYNEQFF	many	.	TRBV5-1	TRBJ2-1
TGTGCCAGCAGCGTAGTAATTTTCGGGGAGCTGTTTTTT	CASSVVIFGELFF	once	.	TRBV9	TRBJ2-2
TGTGCCTGGAGTAAGAGGGACAGGCCCATTAGGTTT	CAWSKRDRPIRF	.	TRBD1	TRBV30	TRBJ1-5
TGTGCCAGCAGTTTAGATTTGACGGGTTACGAGCAGTACTTC	CASSLDLTGYEQYF	.	.	TRBV28	TRBJ2-7
TGTGCCAGCAGCCCGGGTACCGGGGTACTGTTTTTT	CASSPGTGVLFF	.	.	TRBV5-6	TRBJ1-4
TGTGCCAGTAGGGACAGGGTTTTCTCTGGAAACACCATATATTTT	CASRDRVFSGNTIYF	.	TRBD1	TRBV19	TRBJ1-3
TGCGCCAGCAGCTTGGACGGACAGGCGAACACCGGGGAGCTGTTTTTT	CASSLDGQANTGELFF	few	TRBD1	TRBV5-1	TRBJ2-2
TGTGCCACCCTAACCCCGGGAGGGGGTGAAAAACTGTTTTTT	CATLTPGGGEKLFF	.	.	TRBV19	TRBJ1-4
TGTGCCAGCAGCACAGGGACAGCGGGTGTGTCCGGGGAGCTGTTTTTT	CASSTGTAGVSGELFF	.	.	TRBV7-6	TRBJ2-2
TGTGCCAGCAGTTTATTTAAAGGACAGGGGAAATCGAATGAAGCTTTCTTT	CASSLFKGQGKSNEAFF	.	TRBD1	TRBV27	TRBJ1-1
TGTGCCAGCAGTGACTTAGCGGGGTCCTACGAGCAGTACTTC	CASSDLAGSYEQYF	.	TRBD2	TRBV2	TRBJ2-7
TGTGCCAGCTCTTGGACAGAACCCACTGAAGCTTTCTTT	CASSWTEPTEAFF	.	.	TRBV18	TRBJ1-1
TGTGCCAGCAGCTTCGGCGGGCCAAGCGGGGAGCTGTTTTTT	CASSFGGPSGELFF	.	.	TRBV7-2	TRBJ2-2
TGTGCCAGCAGCTCTAGAGGGGATAGCGGGAGGGGTAAGTTCTTC	CASSSRGDSGRGKFF	.	TRBD2	TRBV4-2	TRBJ2-1
TGTGCCAGCAGCGCAGGGACAGGAGGTCAGCCCCAGCATTTT	CASSAGTGGQPQHF	.	TRBD1	TRBV11-2	TRBJ1-5
TGTGCCAGCAAGCTAGCGGGGGGACGGGAGACCCAGTACTTC	CASKLAGGRETQYF	.	TRBD2	TRBV6-1	TRBJ2-5
TGTGCCAGCGGAGACAGGGGGCTCGAGGGTCAGCCCCAGCATTTT	CASGDRGLEGQPQHF	.	TRBD1	TRBV6-6	TRBJ1-5
TGTGCCAGCAGAAGGGACAGGGCGAACACTGAAGCTTTCTTT	CASRRDRANTEAFF	.	TRBD1	TRBV7-6	TRBJ1-1